A selection of T cell receptor beta chains follows, all from one sample in a study of T cells after yellow fever vaccination. Each CDR3 protein is one row after TCRdb ran MiXCR on the 5' RACE reads. Seen here are about 400,000 distinct CDR3 sequences, approximately 6% observed once, and the top ten hold roughly 15%. The material sequenced was PBMCs, taken 5 days after the yellow fever booster vaccination. The receptor source for this set is a man aged 30 to 45 who received the YFV17D yellow fever vaccine. The CDR3 runs from the conserved cysteine through the conserved F or W. D genes are given only for firm matches. Rows may omit the clone size; those that give it use once, few, many or a size class.

>TRBV7-2|NA|NA|TRBJ2-1
CASSVRLVGGAYNEQFF
TGTGCCAGCAGCGTCCGACTAGTCGGGGGTGCTTACAATGAGCAGTTCTTC
>TRBV9|many|TRBD2|TRBJ2-3
CASSWTSNTDTQYF
TGTGCCAGCAGCTGGACTAGTAACACAGATACGCAGTATTTT
>TRBV12-3/TRBV12-4|few|NA|TRBJ1-6
CASRYWSSPLHF
TGTGCCAGCAGGTACTGGTCCTCACCCCTCCACTTT
>TRBV20-1|many|NA|TRBJ2-2
CSASAGVTGELFF
TGCAGTGCTAGCGCAGGGGTAACCGGGGAGCTGTTTTTT
>TRBV29-1|NA|NA|TRBJ1-5
CSVAGANQPQHF
TGCAGCGTCGCAGGGGCAAATCAGCCCCAGCATTTT
>TRBV4-3|NA|TRBD2|TRBJ2-7
CASSPGLAGGPGDEQYF
TGCGCCAGCAGCCCCGGACTAGCGGGAGGGCCAGGGGACGAGCAGTACTTC
>TRBV28|NA|TRBD2|TRBJ2-1
CASKGSGSHSYNEQFF
TGTGCCAGCAAGGGTAGCGGGAGCCACTCCTACAATGAGCAGTTCTTC
>TRBV4-1|many|TRBD1|TRBJ1-2
CASSQERGLGGYTF
TGCGCCAGCAGCCAAGAAAGGGGGCTCGGTGGCTACACCTTC
>TRBV29-1|NA|NA|TRBJ1-4
CSVASSSTNEKLFF
TGCAGCGTAGCATCCTCCTCTACTAATGAAAAACTGTTTTTT
>TRBV25-1|NA|NA|TRBJ2-5
CASSVAEETQYF
TGTGCCAGCAGTGTAGCAGAAGAGACCCAGTACTTC
>TRBV12-3/TRBV12-4|NA|TRBD2|TRBJ2-5
CASSTEPGGQSETQYF
TGTGCCAGCAGTACTGAGCCGGGAGGGCAGTCAGAGACCCAGTACTTC
>TRBV9|many|TRBD2|TRBJ2-2
CASSVGAREANTGELFF
TGTGCCAGCAGCGTAGGGGCGCGGGAGGCGAACACCGGGGAGCTGTTTTTT
>TRBV24-1|NA|TRBD1|TRBJ2-5
CATRRTGVETQYF
TGTGCCACCAGACGGACAGGGGTTGAGACCCAGTACTTC
>TRBV10-2|many|NA|TRBJ1-4
CASTRAYNEKLFF
TGCGCCAGCACTCGAGCCTATAATGAAAAACTGTTTTTT
>TRBV7-8|many|NA|TRBJ2-1
CASSFAMRNEQFF
TGTGCCAGCAGCTTCGCCATGAGGAATGAGCAGTTCTTC
>TRBV27|few|NA|TRBJ2-7
CASRSGLGETYEQYF
TGTGCCAGCAGGTCGGGTTTAGGCGAGACCTACGAGCAGTACTTC
>TRBV5-1|many|NA|TRBJ2-3
CASSLQGKDTQYF
TGCGCCAGCAGCTTGCAGGGAAAAGATACGCAGTATTTT
>TRBV29-1|NA|NA|TRBJ2-5
CSVLVRTQYF
TGCAGCGTTTTAGTCCGGACCCAGTACTTC
>TRBV7-9|NA|TRBD2|TRBJ2-7
CASSPKPPGLVYEQYF
TGTGCCAGCAGCCCGAAGCCCCCTGGACTAGTCTACGAGCAGTACTTC
>TRBV2|few|TRBD1|TRBJ1-5
CASKGTGGVQPQHF
TGTGCCAGCAAAGGGACAGGGGGAGTCCAGCCCCAGCATTTT
>TRBV5-1|many|NA|TRBJ1-5
CASSFQGSYSNQPQHF
TGCGCCAGCAGCTTCCAGGGATCCTATAGCAATCAGCCCCAGCATTTT
>TRBV11-1|few|NA|TRBJ2-7
CASSLTAVSYEQYF
TGTGCCAGCAGCTTAACGGCGGTCTCCTACGAGCAGTACTTC
>TRBV10-2|few|NA|TRBJ1-3
CASSELLSGNTIYF
TGCGCCAGCAGTGAGTTACTCTCTGGAAACACCATATATTTT
>TRBV25-1|NA|NA|TRBJ2-3
CASTPGLAWTDTQYF
TGTGCCAGCACCCCGGGGCTAGCGTGGACAGATACGCAGTATTTT
>TRBV12-3/TRBV12-4|many|TRBD1|TRBJ1-5
CASSYGGQAQQPQHF
TGTGCCAGCAGTTACGGGGGACAGGCCCAACAGCCCCAGCATTTT
>TRBV5-4|NA|TRBD1|TRBJ2-7
CTSSRLKGQGTDYEQYF
TGTACCAGCAGCCGATTGAAGGGACAGGGGACCGACTACGAGCAGTACTTC
>TRBV7-9|many|NA|TRBJ2-1
CASSSARADPWNEQFF
TGTGCCAGCAGCTCCGCCAGAGCGGACCCTTGGAATGAGCAGTTCTTC
>TRBV12-3/TRBV12-4|few|NA|TRBJ2-2
CASSLMPANTGELFF
TGTGCCAGCAGTTTAATGCCGGCGAACACCGGGGAGCTGTTTTTT
>TRBV18|NA|NA|TRBJ2-7
CASSPRQEPSSEQYF
TGTGCCAGCTCACCACGACAGGAACCCTCAAGCGAGCAGTACTTC